This T cell receptor (beta chain) was found in a study of beta chain features in type 1 diabetes. General study points: Whatever favoring of shorter templates PCR might show would apply equally to patients and controls. TCRB CDR3s from Type 1 diabetes patients were moderately but significantly shorter in all four CD4+ subsets.

The CDR3 is 16 residues long. Germline V CDR1 and CDR2: SGHRS, YFSETQ. V gave up 0 bases and J gave up 4 bases; unmatched junction bases: 9. As every portion of the isolated RNA was reverse transcribed, the sequencing read expressed TCRB transcripts. Repertoires were generated with immunoSEQ multiplex PCR, while TCRdb's copy carries only in-frame clones and drops some. This table has 45,000 to 60,000 clones, around 60% appearing once. With regard to this clone: Its antigen is still unknown.

CD45RO/CCR7/CD25/CD127/CD95/CD27 staining was used to isolate CD4+ naive, central memory, regulatory and stem cell-like memory cells by sorting. Purities over 98% were achieved in all sorted populations. Sequenced material: stem cell memory CD4+ T cells from blood. The chain links TRBV5-1 to TRBJ2-5, with 7 bases matching TRBD2. The sequence derives from a young woman with type 1 diabetes. DNA of the CDR3: TGCGCCAGCAGCTTGGTTGAGGGAGGGACTTCAGAGACCCAGTACTTC. Amino acids: CASSLVEGGTSETQYF. Looking up the rest from reference TRBV5-1 and TRBJ2-5 gives the full variable domain: KAGVTQTPRYLIKTRGQQVTLSCSPISGHRSVSWYQQTPGQGLQFLFEYFSETQRNKGNFPGRFSGRQFSNSRSEMNVSTLELGDSALYLCASSLVEGGTSETQYFGPGTRLLVL.